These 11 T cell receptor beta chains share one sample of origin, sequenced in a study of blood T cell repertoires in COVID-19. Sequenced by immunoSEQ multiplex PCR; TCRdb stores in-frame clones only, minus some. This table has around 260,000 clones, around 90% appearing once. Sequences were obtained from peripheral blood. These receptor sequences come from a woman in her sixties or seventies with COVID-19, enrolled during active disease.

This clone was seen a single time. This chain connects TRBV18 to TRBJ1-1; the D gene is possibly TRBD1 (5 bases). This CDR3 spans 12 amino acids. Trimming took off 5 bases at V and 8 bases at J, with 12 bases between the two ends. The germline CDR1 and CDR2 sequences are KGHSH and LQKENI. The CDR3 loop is CASSDTQGEAFF. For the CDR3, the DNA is TGTGCCAGCTCAGATACTCAGGGCGAAGCTTTCTTT.

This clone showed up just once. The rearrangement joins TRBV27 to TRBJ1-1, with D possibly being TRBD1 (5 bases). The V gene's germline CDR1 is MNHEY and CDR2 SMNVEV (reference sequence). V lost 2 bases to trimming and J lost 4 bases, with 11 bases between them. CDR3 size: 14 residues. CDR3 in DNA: TGTGCCAGCAGTTTAGAGGGCGGGGGCACTGAAGCTTTCTTT. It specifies CASSLEGGGTEAFF.

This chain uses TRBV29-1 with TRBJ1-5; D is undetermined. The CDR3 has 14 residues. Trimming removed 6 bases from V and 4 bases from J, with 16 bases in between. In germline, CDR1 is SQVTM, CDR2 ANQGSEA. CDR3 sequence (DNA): TGCAGCGTGCGTATGGGCGGCGGGAATCAGCCCCAGCATTTT. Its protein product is CSVRMGGGNQPQHF.

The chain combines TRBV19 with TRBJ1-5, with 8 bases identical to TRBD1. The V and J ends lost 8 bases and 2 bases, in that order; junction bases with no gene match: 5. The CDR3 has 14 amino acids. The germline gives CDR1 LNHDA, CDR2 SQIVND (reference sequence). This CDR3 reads CASSRQGRNQPQHF. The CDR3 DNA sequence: TGTGCCAGTTCCCGACAGGGGCGCAATCAGCCCCAGCATTTT.

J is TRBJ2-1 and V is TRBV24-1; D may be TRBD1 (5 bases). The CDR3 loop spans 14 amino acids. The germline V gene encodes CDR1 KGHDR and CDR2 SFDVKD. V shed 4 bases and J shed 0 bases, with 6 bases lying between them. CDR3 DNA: TGTGCCACCAGTGAGACAGTCTCCTACAATGAGCAGTTCTTC. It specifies CATSETVSYNEQFF.

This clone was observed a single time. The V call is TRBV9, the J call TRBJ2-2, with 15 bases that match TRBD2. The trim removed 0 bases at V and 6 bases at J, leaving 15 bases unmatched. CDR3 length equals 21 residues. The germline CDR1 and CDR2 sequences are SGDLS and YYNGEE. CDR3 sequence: CASSVAVGTRTSGRAAGELFF. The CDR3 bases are TGTGCCAGCAGCGTAGCTGTAGGAACAAGGACTAGCGGGAGGGCCGCCGGGGAGCTGTTTTTT.

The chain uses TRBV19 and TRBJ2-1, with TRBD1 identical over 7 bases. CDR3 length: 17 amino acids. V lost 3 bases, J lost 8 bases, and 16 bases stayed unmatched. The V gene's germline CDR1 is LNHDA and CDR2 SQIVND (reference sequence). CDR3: CASSMMTGRGLGDEQFF. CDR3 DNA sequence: TGTGCCAGTAGTATGATGACAGGGCGCGGACTGGGCGATGAGCAGTTCTTC.

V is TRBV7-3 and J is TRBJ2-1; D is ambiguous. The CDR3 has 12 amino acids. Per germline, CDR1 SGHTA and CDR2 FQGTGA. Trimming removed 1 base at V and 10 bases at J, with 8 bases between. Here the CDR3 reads CASSLSDSEQFF. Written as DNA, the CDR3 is TGTGCCAGCAGCTTAAGCGACTCAGAGCAGTTCTTC.

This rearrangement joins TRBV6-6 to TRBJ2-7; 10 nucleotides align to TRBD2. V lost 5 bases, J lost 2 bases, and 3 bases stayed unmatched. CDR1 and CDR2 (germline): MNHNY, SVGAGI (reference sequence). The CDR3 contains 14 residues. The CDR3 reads CASSASGGAYEQYF. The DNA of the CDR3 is TGTGCCAGCAGTGCCAGCGGGGGGGCCTACGAGCAGTACTTC.

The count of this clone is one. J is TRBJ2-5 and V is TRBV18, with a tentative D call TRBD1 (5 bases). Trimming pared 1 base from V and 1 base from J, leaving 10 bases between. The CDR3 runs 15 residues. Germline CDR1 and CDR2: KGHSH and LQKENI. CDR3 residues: CASSPRRTSQETQYF. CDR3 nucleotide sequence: TGTGCCAGCTCACCACGTCGGACAAGCCAAGAGACCCAGTACTTC.

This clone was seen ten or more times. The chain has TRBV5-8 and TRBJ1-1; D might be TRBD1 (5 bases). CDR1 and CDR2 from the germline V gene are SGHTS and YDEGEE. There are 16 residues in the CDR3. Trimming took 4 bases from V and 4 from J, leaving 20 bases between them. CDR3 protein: CASSLRDYGGSTEAFF. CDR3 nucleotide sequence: TGTGCCAGCAGCCTCCGGGACTACGGGGGGTCCACTGAAGCTTTCTTT.